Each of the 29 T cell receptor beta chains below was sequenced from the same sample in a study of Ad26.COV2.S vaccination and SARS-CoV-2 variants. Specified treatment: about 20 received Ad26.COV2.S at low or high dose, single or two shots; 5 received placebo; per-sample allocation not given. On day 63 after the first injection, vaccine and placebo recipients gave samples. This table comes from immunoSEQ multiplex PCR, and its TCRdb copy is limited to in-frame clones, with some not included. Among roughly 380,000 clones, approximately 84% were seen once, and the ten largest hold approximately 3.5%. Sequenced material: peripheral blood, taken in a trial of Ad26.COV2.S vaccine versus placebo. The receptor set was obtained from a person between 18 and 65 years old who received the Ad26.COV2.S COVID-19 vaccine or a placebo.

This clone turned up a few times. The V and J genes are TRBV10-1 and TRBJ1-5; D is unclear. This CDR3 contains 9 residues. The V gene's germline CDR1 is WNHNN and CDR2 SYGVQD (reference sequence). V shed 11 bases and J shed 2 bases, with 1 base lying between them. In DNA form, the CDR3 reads TGCGCCGGCAATCAGCCCCAGCATTTT. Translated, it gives CAGNQPQHF.

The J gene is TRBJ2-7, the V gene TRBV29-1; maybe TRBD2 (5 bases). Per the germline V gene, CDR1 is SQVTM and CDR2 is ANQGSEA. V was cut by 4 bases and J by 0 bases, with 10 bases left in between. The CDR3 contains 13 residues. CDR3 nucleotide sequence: TGCAGCGTTGGCCCGGGGAGCTCCTACGAGCAGTACTTC. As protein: CSVGPGSSYEQYF.

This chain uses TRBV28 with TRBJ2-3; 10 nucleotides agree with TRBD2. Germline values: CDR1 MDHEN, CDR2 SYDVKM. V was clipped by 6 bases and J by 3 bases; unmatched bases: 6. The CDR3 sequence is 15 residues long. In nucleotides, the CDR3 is TGTGCCAGCAGCCTCGGACTAGCGGAAACAGATACGCAGTATTTT. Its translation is CASSLGLAETDTQYF.

The CDR3 coding sequence is TGTGCCACCAGCAAGGGACTAGCGGCTTACAATGAGCAGTTCTTC. It specifies CATSKGLAAYNEQFF. The V gene is TRBV15, the J gene TRBJ2-1; TRBD2 agrees at 11 bases. The germline V gene encodes CDR1 LNHNV and CDR2 YYDKDF (reference sequence). Germline trimming cut 4 bases from V and 4 bases from J; bases unmatched to any gene: 3. The CDR3 extends over 15 amino acids.

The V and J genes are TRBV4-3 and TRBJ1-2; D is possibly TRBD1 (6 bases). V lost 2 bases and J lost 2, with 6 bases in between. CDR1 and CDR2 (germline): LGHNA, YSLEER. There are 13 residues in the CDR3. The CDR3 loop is CASSQQGNYGYTF. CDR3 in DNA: TGCGCCAGCAGCCAACAGGGGAACTATGGCTACACCTTC.

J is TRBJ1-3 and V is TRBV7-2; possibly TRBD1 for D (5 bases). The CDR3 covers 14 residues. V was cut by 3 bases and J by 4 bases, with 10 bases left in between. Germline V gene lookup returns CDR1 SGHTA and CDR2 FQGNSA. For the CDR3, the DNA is TGTGCCAGCAGCTTCGGGGGAGGCGGAAACACCATATATTTT. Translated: CASSFGGGGNTIYF.

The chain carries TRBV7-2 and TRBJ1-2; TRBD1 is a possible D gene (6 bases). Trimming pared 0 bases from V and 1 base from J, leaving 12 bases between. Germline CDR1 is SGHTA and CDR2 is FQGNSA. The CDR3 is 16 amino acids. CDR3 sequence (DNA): TGTGCCAGCAGCTTAGCAACAGGGACTTATAACTATGGCTACACCTTC. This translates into CASSLATGTYNYGYTF.

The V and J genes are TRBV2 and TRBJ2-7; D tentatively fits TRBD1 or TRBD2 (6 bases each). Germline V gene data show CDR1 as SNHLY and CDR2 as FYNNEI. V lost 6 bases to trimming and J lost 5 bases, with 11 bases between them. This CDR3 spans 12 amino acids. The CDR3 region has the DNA TGTGCCAGCAGAAGGGGGGTCAACGAGCAGTACTTC. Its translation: CASRRGVNEQYF.

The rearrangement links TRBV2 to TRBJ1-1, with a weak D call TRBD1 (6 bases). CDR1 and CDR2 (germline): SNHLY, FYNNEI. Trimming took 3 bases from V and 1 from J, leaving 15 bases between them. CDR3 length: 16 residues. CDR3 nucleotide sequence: TGTGCCAGCAGTGACGGGCAGGGGAGGGGGAACACTGAAGCTTTCTTT. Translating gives CASSDGQGRGNTEAFF.

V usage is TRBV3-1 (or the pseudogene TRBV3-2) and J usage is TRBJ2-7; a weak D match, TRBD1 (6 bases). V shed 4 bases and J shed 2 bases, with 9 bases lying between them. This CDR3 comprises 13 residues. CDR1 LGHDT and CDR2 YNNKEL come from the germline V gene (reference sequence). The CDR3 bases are TGTGCCAGCAGCCTCCGGACAGCCTACGAGCAGTACTTC. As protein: CASSLRTAYEQYF.

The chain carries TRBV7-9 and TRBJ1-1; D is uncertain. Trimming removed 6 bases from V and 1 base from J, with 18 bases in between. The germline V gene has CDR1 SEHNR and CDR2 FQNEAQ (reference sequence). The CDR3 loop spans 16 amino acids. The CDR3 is CASSPGRPNRNTEAFF. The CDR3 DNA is TGTGCCAGCAGTCCCGGGAGACCTAACCGGAACACTGAAGCTTTCTTT.

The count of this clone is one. The CDR3 DNA sequence: TGTGCCTGGGGGACTAAGCGAGAGACCCAGTACTTC. Translating it yields CAWGTKRETQYF. V and J are TRBV30 and TRBJ2-5; TRBD2 aligns across 7 bases. CDR1 is GTSNPN, CDR2 SVGIG, per germline (reference sequence). J gave up 4 bases and V 5 bases, and 4 bases lay outside the gene matches. The CDR3 runs 12 residues.

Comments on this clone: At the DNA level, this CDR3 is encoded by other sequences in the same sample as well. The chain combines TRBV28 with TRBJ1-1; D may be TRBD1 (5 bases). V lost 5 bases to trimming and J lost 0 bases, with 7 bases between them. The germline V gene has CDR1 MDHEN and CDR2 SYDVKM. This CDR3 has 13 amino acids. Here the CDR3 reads CASSRQLNTEAFF. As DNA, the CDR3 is TGTGCCAGCAGTCGACAGTTGAACACTGAAGCTTTCTTT.

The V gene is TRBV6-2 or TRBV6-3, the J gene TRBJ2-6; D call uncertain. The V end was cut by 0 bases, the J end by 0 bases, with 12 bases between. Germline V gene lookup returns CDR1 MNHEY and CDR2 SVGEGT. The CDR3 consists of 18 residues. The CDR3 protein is CASSYSRIGSSGANVLTF. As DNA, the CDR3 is TGTGCCAGCAGTTACTCGCGGATCGGTAGCTCTGGGGCCAACGTCCTGACTTTC.

The CDR3 region is CASSLESGRSYNEQFF. DNA of the CDR3: TGTGCCAGCAGCTTAGAAAGCGGACGTTCTTACAATGAGCAGTTCTTC. This chain joins TRBV7-2 and TRBJ2-1; weak D call: TRBD2 (5 bases). The V end lost 1 base, the J end lost 4 bases, and 14 bases lay between the germline ends. The CDR3 covers 16 residues. The germline gives CDR1 SGHTA, CDR2 FQGNSA.

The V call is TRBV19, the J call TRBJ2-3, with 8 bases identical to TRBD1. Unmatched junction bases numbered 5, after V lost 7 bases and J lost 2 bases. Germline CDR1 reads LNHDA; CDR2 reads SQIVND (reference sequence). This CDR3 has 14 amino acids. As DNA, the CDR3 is TGTGCCAGTATTTCCAGGGGGCTCACAGATACGCAGTATTTT. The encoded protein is CASISRGLTDTQYF.

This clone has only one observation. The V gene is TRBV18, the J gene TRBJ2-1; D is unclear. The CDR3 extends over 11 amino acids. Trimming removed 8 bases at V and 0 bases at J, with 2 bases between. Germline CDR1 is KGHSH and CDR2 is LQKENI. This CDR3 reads CASASYNEQFF. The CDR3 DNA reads TGTGCCAGCGCCTCCTACAATGAGCAGTTCTTC.

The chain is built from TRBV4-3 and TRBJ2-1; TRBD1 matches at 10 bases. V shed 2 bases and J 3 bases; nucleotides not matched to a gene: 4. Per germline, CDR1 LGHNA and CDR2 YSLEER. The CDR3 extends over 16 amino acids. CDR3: CASSQLGQGNYNEQFF. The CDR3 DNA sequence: TGCGCCAGCAGCCAACTGGGACAGGGGAACTACAATGAGCAGTTCTTC.

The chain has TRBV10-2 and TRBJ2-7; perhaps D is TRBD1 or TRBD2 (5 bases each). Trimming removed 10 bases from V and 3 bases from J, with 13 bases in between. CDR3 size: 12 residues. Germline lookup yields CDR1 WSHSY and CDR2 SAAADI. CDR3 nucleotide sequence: TGCGCCACCTTACGGGGCTTCTACGAGCAGTACTTC. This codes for CATLRGFYEQYF.

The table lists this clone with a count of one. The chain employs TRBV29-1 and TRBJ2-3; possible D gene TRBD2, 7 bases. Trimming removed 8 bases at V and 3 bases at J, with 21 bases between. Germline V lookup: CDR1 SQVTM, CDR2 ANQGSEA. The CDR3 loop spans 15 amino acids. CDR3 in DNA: TGCAGCACACCCCGTAGGGGGGGGCCTACAGATACGCAGTATTTT. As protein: CSTPRRGGPTDTQYF.

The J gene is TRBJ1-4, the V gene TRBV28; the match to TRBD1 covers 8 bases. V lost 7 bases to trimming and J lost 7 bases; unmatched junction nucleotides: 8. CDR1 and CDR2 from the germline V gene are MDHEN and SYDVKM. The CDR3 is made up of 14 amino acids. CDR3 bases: TGTGCCAGCACCACCCAGGGGGCAGCTGAAAAACTGTTTTTT. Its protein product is CASTTQGAAEKLFF.

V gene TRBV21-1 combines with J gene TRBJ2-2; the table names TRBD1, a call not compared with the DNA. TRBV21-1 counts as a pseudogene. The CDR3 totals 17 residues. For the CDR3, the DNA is TGTGCCAGCAGCCTTACAACACCTTTTTTGAACACCGGGGAGCTGTTTTTT. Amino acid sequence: CASSLTTPFLNTGELFF.

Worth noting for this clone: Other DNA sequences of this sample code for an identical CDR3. The DNA of the CDR3 is TGTGCCAGCAGTTTCCGGGGGGCAACTAATGAAAAACTGTTTTTT. This translates into CASSFRGATNEKLFF. The chain joins TRBV28 to TRBJ1-4, with D tentatively TRBD1 (5 bases). This CDR3 contains 15 residues. Trimming stripped 3 bases from V and 0 bases from J, with 8 bases between. Germline V gene sequence: CDR1 MDHEN, CDR2 SYDVKM.

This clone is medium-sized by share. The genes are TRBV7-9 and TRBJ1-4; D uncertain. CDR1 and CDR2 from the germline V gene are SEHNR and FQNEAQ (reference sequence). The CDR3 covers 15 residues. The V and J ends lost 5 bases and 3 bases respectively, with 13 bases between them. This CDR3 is CASSAERLANEKLFF. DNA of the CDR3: TGTGCCAGCAGCGCCGAACGTTTGGCTAATGAAAAACTGTTTTTT.

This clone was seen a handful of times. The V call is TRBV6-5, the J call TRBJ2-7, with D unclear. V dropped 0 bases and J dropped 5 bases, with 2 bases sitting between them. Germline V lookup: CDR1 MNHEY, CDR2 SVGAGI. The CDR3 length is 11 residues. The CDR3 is CASSYSHEQYF. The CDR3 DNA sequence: TGTGCCAGCAGTTACTCGCACGAGCAGTACTTC.

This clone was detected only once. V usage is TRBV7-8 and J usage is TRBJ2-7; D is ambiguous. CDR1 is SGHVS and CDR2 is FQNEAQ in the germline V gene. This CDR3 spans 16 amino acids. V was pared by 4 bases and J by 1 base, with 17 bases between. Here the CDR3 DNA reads TGTGCCAGCAGCTCCAGGAAGGGAAGGGAATCCTACGAGCAGTACTTC. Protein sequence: CASSSRKGRESYEQYF.

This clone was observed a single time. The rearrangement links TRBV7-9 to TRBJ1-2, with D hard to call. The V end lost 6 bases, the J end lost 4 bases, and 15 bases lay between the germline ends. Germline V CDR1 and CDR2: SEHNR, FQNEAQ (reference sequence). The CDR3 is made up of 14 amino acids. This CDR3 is CASRPLYSPYGYTF. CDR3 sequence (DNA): TGTGCCAGCAGGCCACTTTACAGCCCCTATGGCTACACCTTC.

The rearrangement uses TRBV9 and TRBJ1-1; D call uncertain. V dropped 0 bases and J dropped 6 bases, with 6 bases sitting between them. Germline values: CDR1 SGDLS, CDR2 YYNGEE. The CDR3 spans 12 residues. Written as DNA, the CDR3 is TGTGCCAGCAGCGTAGGAGGGTCTGAAGCTTTCTTT. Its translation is CASSVGGSEAFF.

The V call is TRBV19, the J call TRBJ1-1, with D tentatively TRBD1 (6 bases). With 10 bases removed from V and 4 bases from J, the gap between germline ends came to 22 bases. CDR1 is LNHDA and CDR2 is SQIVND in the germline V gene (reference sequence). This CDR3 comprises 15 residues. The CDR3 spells CATLFEGGGGTEAFF. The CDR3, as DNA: TGTGCCACGCTATTCGAGGGAGGAGGGGGCACTGAAGCTTTCTTT. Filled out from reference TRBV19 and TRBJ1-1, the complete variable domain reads DGGITQSPKYLFRKEGQNVTLSCEQNLNHDAMYWYRQDPGQGLRLIYYSQIVNDFQKGDIAEGYSVSREKKESFPLTVTSAQKNPTAFYLCATLFEGGGGTEAFFGQGTRLTVV.